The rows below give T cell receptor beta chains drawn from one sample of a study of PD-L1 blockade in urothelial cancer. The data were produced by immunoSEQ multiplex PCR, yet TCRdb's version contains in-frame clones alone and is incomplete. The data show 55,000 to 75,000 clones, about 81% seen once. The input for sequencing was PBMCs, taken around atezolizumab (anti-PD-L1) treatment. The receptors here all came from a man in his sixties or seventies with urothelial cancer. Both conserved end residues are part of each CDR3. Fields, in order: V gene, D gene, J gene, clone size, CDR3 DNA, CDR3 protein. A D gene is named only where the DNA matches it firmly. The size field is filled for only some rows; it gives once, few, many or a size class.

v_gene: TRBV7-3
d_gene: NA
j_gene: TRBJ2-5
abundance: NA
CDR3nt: TGTGCCAGCAGCTTAACCCCCGTAGAGACCCAGTACTTC
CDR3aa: CASSLTPVETQYF

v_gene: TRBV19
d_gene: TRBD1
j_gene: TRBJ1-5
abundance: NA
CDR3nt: TGTGCCAGTAGTATAGGATTGACAGGGACAGACAATCAGCCCCAGCATTTT
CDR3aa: CASSIGLTGTDNQPQHF

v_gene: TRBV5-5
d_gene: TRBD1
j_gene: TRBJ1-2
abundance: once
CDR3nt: TGTGCCAGCAGCTTAACAGGGGTAGATGGCTACACCTTC
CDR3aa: CASSLTGVDGYTF

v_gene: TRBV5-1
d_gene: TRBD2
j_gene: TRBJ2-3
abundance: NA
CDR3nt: TGCGCCAGCGCGCCGACTAGCGGCACAGATACGCAGTATTTT
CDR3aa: CASAPTSGTDTQYF

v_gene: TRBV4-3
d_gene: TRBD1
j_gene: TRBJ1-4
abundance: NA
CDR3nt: TGCGCCAGCAGCCAAAGGGAACCCGGGACAGCATCGATATTGGATCAAAAACTGTTTTTT
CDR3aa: CASSQREPGTASILDQKLFF

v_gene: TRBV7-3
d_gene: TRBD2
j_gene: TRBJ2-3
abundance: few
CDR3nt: TGTGCCAGCAGCCCAACTAGCGGGCGAGGGGCAGATACGCAGTATTTT
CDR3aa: CASSPTSGRGADTQYF

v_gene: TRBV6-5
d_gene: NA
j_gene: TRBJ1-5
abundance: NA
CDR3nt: TGTGCCAGCAGTTACCCCGGGAATAGCAATCAGCCCCAGCATTTT
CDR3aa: CASSYPGNSNQPQHF

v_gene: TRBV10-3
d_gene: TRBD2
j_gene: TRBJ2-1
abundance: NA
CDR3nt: TGTGCCATCAGTGAGAGGCTAGCGGGTAACAATGAGCAGTTCTTC
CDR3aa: CAISERLAGNNEQFF

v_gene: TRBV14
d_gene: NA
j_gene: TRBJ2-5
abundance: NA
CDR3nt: TGTGCCAGCAGCCTCGGGACTCGAGGAGGGGAGACCCAGTACTTC
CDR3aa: CASSLGTRGGETQYF

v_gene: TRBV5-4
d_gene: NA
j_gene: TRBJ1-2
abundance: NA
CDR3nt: TGTGCCAGCAGCTTGCCCACAGGCTTGGGGATGGATGGCTACACCTTC
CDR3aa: CASSLPTGLGMDGYTF

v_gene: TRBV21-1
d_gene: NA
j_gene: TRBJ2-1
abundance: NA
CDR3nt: TGTGCCAGCAGCAAAGGGAGGGGTGGGTGCAATGAGCAGTTCTTC
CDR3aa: CASSKGRGGCNEQFF

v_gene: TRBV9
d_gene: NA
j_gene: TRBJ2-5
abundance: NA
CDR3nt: TGTGCCAGCACGAGGGATGACTACCAAGAGACCCAGTACTTC
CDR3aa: CASTRDDYQETQYF

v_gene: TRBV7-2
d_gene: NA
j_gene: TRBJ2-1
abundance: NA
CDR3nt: TGTGCCAGCAGCTTAGGGGGGGGGACACAGTTCTTC
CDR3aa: CASSLGGGTQFF

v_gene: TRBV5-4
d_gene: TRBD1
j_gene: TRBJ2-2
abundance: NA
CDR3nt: TGTGCCAGCAGCAGGACAGGGGATTTGGACGGGGAGCTGTTTTTT
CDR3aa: CASSRTGDLDGELFF

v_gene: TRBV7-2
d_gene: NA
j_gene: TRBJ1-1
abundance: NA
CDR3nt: TGTGCCAGCAGCTCAAATGGGGAGGCTGAAGCTTTCTTT
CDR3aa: CASSSNGEAEAFF

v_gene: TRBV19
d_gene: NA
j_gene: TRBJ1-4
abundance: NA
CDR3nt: TGTGCCAGTAGTATAGGGGCCGCTGAGGAAAAACTGTTTTTT
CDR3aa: CASSIGAAEEKLFF

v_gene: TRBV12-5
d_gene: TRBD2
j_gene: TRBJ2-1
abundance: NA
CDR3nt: TGTGCTAGTGGTTTGCCAACTAGCGGTGAGCAGTTCTTC
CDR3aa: CASGLPTSGEQFF

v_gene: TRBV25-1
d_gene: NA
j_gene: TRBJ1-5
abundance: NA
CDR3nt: TGTGCCAGCAGTGACAACTCTAATCAGCCCCAGCATTTT
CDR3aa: CASSDNSNQPQHF

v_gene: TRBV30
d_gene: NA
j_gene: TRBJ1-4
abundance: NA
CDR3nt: TGTGCCTGGAGTGTCGGGAGTTTTAATGAAAAACTGTTTTTT
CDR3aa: CAWSVGSFNEKLFF

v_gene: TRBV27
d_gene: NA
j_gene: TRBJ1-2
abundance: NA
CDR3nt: TGTGCCAGCAGTTCCGAGACCGCGGATGGCTACACCTTC
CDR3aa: CASSSETADGYTF

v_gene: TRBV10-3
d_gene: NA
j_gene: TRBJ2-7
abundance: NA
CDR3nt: TGTGCCATCAGTGAGTCGGGTGGCGGGACGACATACGAGCAGTACTTC
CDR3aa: CAISESGGGTTYEQYF

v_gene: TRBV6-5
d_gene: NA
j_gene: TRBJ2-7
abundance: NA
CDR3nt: TGTGCCAGCAGCCATGGCGGACAGAAAGTCTACGAGCAGTACTTC
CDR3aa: CASSHGGQKVYEQYF